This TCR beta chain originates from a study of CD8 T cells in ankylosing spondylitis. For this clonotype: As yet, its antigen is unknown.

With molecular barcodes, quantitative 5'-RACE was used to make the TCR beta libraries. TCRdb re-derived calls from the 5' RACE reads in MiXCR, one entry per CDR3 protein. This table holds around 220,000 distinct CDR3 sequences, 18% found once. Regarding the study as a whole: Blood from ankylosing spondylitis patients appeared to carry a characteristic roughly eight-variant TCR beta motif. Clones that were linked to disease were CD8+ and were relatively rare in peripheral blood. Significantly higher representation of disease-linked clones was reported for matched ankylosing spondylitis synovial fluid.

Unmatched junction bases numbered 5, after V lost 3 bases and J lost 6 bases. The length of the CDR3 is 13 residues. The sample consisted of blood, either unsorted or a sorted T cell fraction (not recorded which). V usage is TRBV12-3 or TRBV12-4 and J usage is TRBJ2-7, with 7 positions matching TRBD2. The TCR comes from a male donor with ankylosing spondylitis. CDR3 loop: CASSFVGGSEQYF. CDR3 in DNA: TGTGCCAGCAGTTTCGTGGGAGGGAGCGAGCAGTACTTC.